This T cell receptor (beta chain) was recovered during a study of somatic mutations in cytotoxic T cells in rheumatoid arthritis. As for the study in general: Immediately following diagnosis and ahead of any treatment, patient blood (under 31 ml EDTA) was drawn. Study observations and caveats: A single CD8+ clone exceeded 20% of CD8+ cells in about an eighth of the roughly 60 patients.

This CDR3 region has 12 residues. V dropped 5 bases and J dropped 5 bases, with 10 bases sitting between them. Germline V gene lookup returns CDR1 SGHNT and CDR2 YENEEA. TCRdb's table, derived via immunoSEQ multiplex PCR, lists solely in-frame clones and lacks some. The profile shows fewer than 6,500 clones, approximately 80% of them singletons. Notes on this clone: Its antigen remains unidentified.

Sequencing was done on a sample of CD8+ T cells sorted from blood. V gene TRBV11-3 combines with J gene TRBJ2-7; D gene unclear. The TCR was taken from an adult with rheumatoid arthritis. CDR3 sequence (DNA): TGTGCCAGCAGCCATAGCCCCCACGAGCAGTACTTC. Protein sequence: CASSHSPHEQYF.